This T cell receptor (beta chain) was sequenced for a study of T-cell reconstitution after alpha-beta-depleted transplantation in children. This clonotype was recorded many times. Unique molecular identifiers were incorporated during preparation of the TCRbeta library. TCRdb processed the PCR reads anew with MiXCR; each CDR3 protein has one entry. Of roughly 180,000 distinct CDR3 sequences listed, about 14% were seen once; the top ten hold about 13%. The length of the CDR3 is 16 residues. The V gene's germline CDR1 is SGHAT and CDR2 FQNNGV. The V segment lost 5 bases and the J segment 2 bases; nucleotides outside the gene matches: 8.

This specimen consisted of PBMCs from the stem cell graft donor, obtained from the stem cell graft. This clonotype was sampled from a human donor who donated a stem cell graft to a child with acute lymphoblastic leukemia. The V call is TRBV11-2, the J call TRBJ2-7, with 11 bases identical to TRBD2. The CDR3 DNA is TGTGCCAGCAGCCTTGCTGGGACTAGCGGAACCTACGAGCAGTACTTC. Translated: CASSLAGTSGTYEQYF.